Below are 29 T cell receptor beta chains sequenced from a single sample in a study of blood T cell repertoires in COVID-19. Clones were read by immunoSEQ multiplex PCR, and TCRdb kept only the in-frame ones, dropping some. Found here are approximately 84,000 clones, less than 85% of them singletons; the top ten hold about 10%. What was sequenced was peripheral blood. Source of these receptors: a human donor in a cohort sampled during active COVID-19.

The J gene is TRBJ2-5, the V gene TRBV6-5, with TRBD2 matching 12 bases. Germline V gene lookup returns CDR1 MNHEY and CDR2 SVGAGI. The CDR3 sequence is 15 residues long. Trimming at V came to 6 bases and at J to 5 bases, leaving 7 bases not matched to a gene. In nucleotides, the CDR3 is TGTGCCAGCAGACCGACTAGCGGGAGAGGGGAGACCCAGTACTTC. This sequence encodes CASRPTSGRGETQYF.

V gene TRBV27 combines with J gene TRBJ1-2; TRBD1 matches 9 bases. V was pared by 8 bases and J by 1 base, with 11 bases of the junction left unmatched. The CDR3 runs to 16 residues. Per germline, CDR1 MNHEY and CDR2 SMNVEV (reference sequence). CDR3 nucleotide sequence: TGTGCCAGCGGCCGACAGGGGGACCCCCTTAACTATGGCTACACCTTC. Its translation is CASGRQGDPLNYGYTF.

This rearrangement joins TRBV5-4 to TRBJ1-6; 7 bases are shared with TRBD1. Germline trimming cut 2 bases from V and 8 bases from J; bases unmatched to any gene: 7. The CDR3 spans 15 residues. In germline, CDR1 is SGHNT, CDR2 YYREEE (reference sequence). CDR3 in amino acids: CASSLFTGVDSPLHF. CDR3 coding DNA: TGTGCCAGCAGCTTATTCACAGGGGTAGATTCACCCCTCCACTTT.

The V call is TRBV2, the J call TRBJ1-2, with 9 nucleotides matching TRBD1. The CDR3 totals 17 residues. V was clipped by 0 bases and J by 7 bases; unmatched bases: 12. CDR1 and CDR2 from the germline V gene are SNHLY and FYNNEI. CDR3 loop: CASSEALPTGGRVGYTF. CDR3 coding DNA: TGTGCCAGCAGTGAAGCGCTTCCCACAGGGGGCAGGGTTGGCTACACCTTC.

This chain's CDR3 is CASSQQGIGYEQYF. CDR3 in DNA: TGTGCCAGTAGCCAACAGGGGATCGGTTACGAGCAGTACTTC. The chain recombines TRBV19 with TRBJ2-7; 7 positions agree with TRBD1. CDR1 and CDR2 (germline): LNHDA, SQIVND (reference sequence). J was trimmed by 4 bases and V by 6 bases; bases with no gene match: 9. This CDR3 has 14 residues.

The V and J genes are TRBV7-2 and TRBJ2-5; 8 bases line up with TRBD2. Unmatched junction bases numbered 9, after V lost 1 base and J lost 5 bases. This CDR3 contains 16 residues. The V gene's germline CDR1 is SGHTA and CDR2 FQGNSA. CDR3 coding DNA: TGTGCCAGCAGCTTAGGCCTCGGGGGGGGTCGGGAGACCCAGTACTTC. Translated, it gives CASSLGLGGGRETQYF. Full variable domain (missing parts from reference TRBV7-2 and TRBJ2-5): GAGVSQSPSNKVTEKGKDVELRCDPISGHTALYWYRQSLGQGLEFLIYFQGNSAPDKSGLPSDRFSAERTGGSVSTLTIQRTQQEDSAVYLCASSLGLGGGRETQYFGPGTRLLVL.

With regard to this clone: At one of its ends the junction is not consistent with the germline gene, which may arise from a read error. The chain links TRBV11-2 to TRBJ1-1; TRBD1 agrees at 7 bases. This CDR3 is 13 amino acids long. The germline V gene encodes CDR1 SGHAT and CDR2 FQNNGV. The CDR3 DNA is TGTGCCAGCAGATTAGAATCCACAGGGGCTGCTTTCTTT. This gives the protein CASRLESTGAAFF.

CDR3 sequence reads: CASSLDGSLHIQYF. The CDR3 region has the DNA TGTGCCAGCAGCTTAGATGGGAGTTTGCACATTCAGTACTTC. V gene TRBV7-9 combines with J gene TRBJ2-4, with D possibly TRBD2 on 5 matching bases. The CDR3 runs to 14 residues. V lost 1 base, J lost 8 bases, and 12 bases lay in between. Germline V CDR1 and CDR2: SEHNR, FQNEAQ (reference sequence).

The chain couples TRBV7-2 to TRBJ1-3; D not certain. V shed 5 bases and J shed 4 bases, with 9 bases lying between them. From germline, CDR1 is SGHTA and CDR2 FQGNSA. The CDR3 length is 13 residues. The DNA of the CDR3 is TGTGCCAGCAGCCAAACAGCCGGAAACACCATATATTTT. It yields the protein CASSQTAGNTIYF.

The V call is TRBV6-5, the J call TRBJ2-7, with 7 bases lining up with TRBD1. Germline CDR1 is MNHEY and CDR2 is SVGAGI. CDR3 length equals 13 residues. The junction had 9 bases not matched to a gene; V was cut back by 11 bases and J by 2 bases. CDR3 DNA sequence: TGTGCCGTAAAATCAGGGGGAACCTACGAGCAGTACTTC. Amino acid sequence: CAVKSGGTYEQYF.

J is TRBJ2-3 and V is TRBV14; 8 nucleotides align to TRBD2. Unmatched junction bases numbered 7, after V lost 0 bases and J lost 2 bases. CDR1 and CDR2 (germline): SGHDN, FVKESK. The length of the CDR3 is 17 residues. For the CDR3, the DNA is TGTGCCAGCAGCCAAGAGTGGACTAGCCGAAACACAGATACGCAGTATTTT. It is translated as CASSQEWTSRNTDTQYF.

This chain links TRBV7-9 with TRBJ1-5, with 7 nucleotides matching TRBD1. CDR3 size: 13 residues. The V segment lost 5 bases and the J segment 6 bases; nucleotides outside the gene matches: 4. Germline V gene lookup returns CDR1 SEHNR and CDR2 FQNEAQ (reference sequence). For the CDR3, the DNA is TGTGCCAGCAGCCCAGACAGGGCTCAGCCCCAGCATTTT. Its protein is CASSPDRAQPQHF.

This clone was observed a single time. The rearrangement joins TRBV6-1 to TRBJ2-3; tentative D call: TRBD1 (5 bases). The CDR3 runs 17 residues. Germline CDR1 reads MNHNS; CDR2 reads SASEGT. Deletions cut 2 bases from V and 1 base from J, with 16 bases between. The CDR3 coding sequence is TGTGCCAGCAGTGAAAGGAAAGGGGCCGGCCGCACAGATACGCAGTATTTT. As protein: CASSERKGAGRTDTQYF.

The chain combines TRBV24-1 with TRBJ2-1, with D possibly matching TRBD1 (5 bases). The CDR3 totals 16 residues. Germline assignment: CDR1 KGHDR and CDR2 SFDVKD. The ends were cut back, 0 bases at V and 8 bases at J, with 16 bases in the middle. The CDR3 here is CATSDLSSARVYEQFF. CDR3 nucleotide sequence: TGTGCCACCAGTGATTTGTCGAGCGCCAGGGTCTATGAGCAGTTCTTC.

The rearrangement links TRBV5-1 to TRBJ1-2, with D tentatively TRBD1 (5 bases). This CDR3 is built from 13 residues. The germline V and J ends were trimmed by 6 bases and 6 bases, with 15 bases remaining between them. Germline V lookup: CDR1 SGHRS, CDR2 YFSETQ. CDR3 sequence (DNA): TGCGCCAGCAACGGGCAGGGTGAGAATGGCTACACCTTC. It specifies CASNGQGENGYTF.

The chain is built from TRBV4-3 and TRBJ1-2; tentative D call: TRBD1 (6 bases). Germline CDR1 is LGHNA and CDR2 is YSLEER. This CDR3 region has 15 residues. The V gene lost 7 bases and the J gene lost 3 bases, with 18 bases spanning the gap. The CDR3 nucleotides are TGCGCCAGCACGACAACAGGGAGAGAAGACTATGGCTACACCTTC. Amino acids: CASTTTGREDYGYTF.

The chain links TRBV28 to TRBJ1-1; D remains ambiguous. Germline V lookup: CDR1 MDHEN, CDR2 SYDVKM. The CDR3 has 12 residues. Deletions cut 8 bases from V and 1 base from J, with 8 bases between. CDR3 coding DNA: TGTGCCAGCGCCAGCGGGAACACTGAAGCTTTCTTT. Translated, it gives CASASGNTEAFF.

The rearrangement joins TRBV18 to TRBJ2-5; tentatively, D is TRBD2 (6 bases). The V end was cut by 2 bases, the J end by 5 bases, with 18 bases between. The CDR3 spans 16 residues. CDR1 is KGHSH, CDR2 LQKENI, per germline. The CDR3 nucleotides read TGTGCCAGCTCACCAAGCATGCCTAGCGTTGGGGAGACCCAGTACTTC. Translating gives CASSPSMPSVGETQYF.

The chain is built from TRBV5-4 and TRBJ2-2, with 10 bases aligning to TRBD1. V gave up 4 bases and J gave up 0 bases; unmatched junction bases: 3. CDR3 size: 16 residues. Germline assignment: CDR1 SGHNT and CDR2 YYREEE (reference sequence). The chain's CDR3 is CASSRQGAANTGELFF. Here the CDR3 DNA reads TGTGCCAGCAGCAGACAGGGGGCCGCGAACACCGGGGAGCTGTTTTTT.

The chain carries TRBV10-2 and TRBJ2-3, with D possibly being TRBD2 (6 bases). Trimming cost V 6 bases and J 0 bases, with 10 bases left between them. Per germline, CDR1 WSHSY and CDR2 SAAADI. CDR3 length equals 14 residues. This CDR3 is CASRKAGSTDTQYF. CDR3 DNA: TGCGCCAGCAGGAAAGCGGGTAGCACAGATACGCAGTATTTT.

The J gene is TRBJ2-5, the V gene TRBV6-6; 7 nucleotides line up with TRBD2. V trimming: 5 bases; J trimming: 4 bases; junction bases outside the gene matches: 10. The germline CDR1 and CDR2 sequences are MNHNY and SVGAGI (reference sequence). The CDR3 has 15 residues. CDR3 loop: CASSATSRPTETQYF. In nucleotides, the CDR3 is TGTGCCAGCAGTGCGACTAGCCGCCCCACAGAGACCCAGTACTTC.

This clone was counted between two and nine times. The V gene is TRBV7-3, the J gene TRBJ2-1, with 10 bases identical to TRBD2. The CDR3 consists of 15 residues. The germline gives CDR1 SGHTA, CDR2 FQGTGA. The ends lost 7 bases at V and 7 bases at J; junction bases unmatched: 10. For the CDR3, the DNA is TGTGCCAGCACCCTTAGCGGGGGGCCCGGGAATGAGCAGTTCTTC. Translation gives CASTLSGGPGNEQFF.

This clone was counted a few times. The V and J genes are TRBV2 and TRBJ1-5; 8 positions agree with TRBD1. This CDR3 has 12 amino acids. Germline CDR1 and CDR2: SNHLY and FYNNEI. Trimming took 7 bases from V and 5 from J; bases not matched to a gene: 1. CDR3 in DNA: TGTGCCAGCACAGGGGGCGATCAGCCCCAGCATTTT. It encodes CASTGGDQPQHF.

This chain uses TRBV6-1 with TRBJ2-1, with TRBD1 as a possible D gene (5 bases). This CDR3 spans 13 amino acids. Germline CDR1 and CDR2: MNHNS and SASEGT. Trimming took off 2 bases at V and 5 bases at J, with 7 bases between the two ends. In DNA, the CDR3 is TGTGCCAGCAGTGAACAGGGAAACAATGAGCAGTTCTTC. Protein product: CASSEQGNNEQFF.

This chain joins TRBV4-3 and TRBJ1-1; 11 nucleotides line up with TRBD1. CDR3 length: 15 amino acids. With 0 bases clipped from V and 8 bases from J, the junction kept 5 bases outside the gene matches. Germline CDR1 reads LGHNA; CDR2 reads YSLEER. The CDR3, as DNA: TGCGCCAGCAGCCAAGAATGGGACAGGGGGAGGGAAGCTTTCTTT. It is translated as CASSQEWDRGREAFF.

The V gene is TRBV28, the J gene TRBJ2-6; TRBD1 might be the D (5 bases). The germline CDR1 and CDR2 sequences are MDHEN and SYDVKM. Trimming took off 3 bases at V and 2 bases at J, with 14 bases between the two ends. CDR3 size: 17 residues. The CDR3 protein is CASSFLGAGAGANVLTF. The CDR3 DNA reads TGTGCCAGCAGTTTTTTAGGGGCTGGTGCTGGGGCCAACGTCCTGACTTTC.

The chain uses TRBV2 and TRBJ1-2; tentative D call: TRBD1 (5 bases). The V end was cut by 7 bases, the J end by 4 bases, with 25 bases between. Germline CDR1 reads SNHLY; CDR2 reads FYNNEI. This CDR3 comprises 17 residues. CDR3 bases: TGTGCCAGCATTGCCTCTTTGGGCAGGGTCCAGGGCTATGGCTACACCTTC. It is translated as CASIASLGRVQGYGYTF.

Only one count was recorded for this clone. V and J are TRBV6-5 and TRBJ1-1; 9 bases line up with TRBD1. Trimming removed 6 bases from V and 3 bases from J; junction bases left unmatched: 5. This CDR3 comprises 14 residues. Germline values: CDR1 MNHEY, CDR2 SVGAGI. In DNA form, the CDR3 reads TGTGCCAGCAGGATGGACAGGGGCGACACTGAAGCTTTCTTT. Translated: CASRMDRGDTEAFF.

This sequence joins TRBV6-6 and TRBJ1-5; D may be TRBD1 (6 bases). Trimming cost V 7 bases and J 4 bases, with 17 bases left between them. The germline V gene has CDR1 MNHNY and CDR2 SVGAGI (reference sequence). CDR3 length equals 15 residues. The CDR3 sequence: CASIPAPGENQPQHF. The CDR3 nucleotides are TGTGCCAGCATTCCAGCTCCAGGGGAAAATCAGCCCCAGCATTTT.